This passage covers 5 T cell receptor beta chains from one sample sequenced in a study of CD8+CD57+ T cells in acquired aplastic anemia. Genomic DNA provided the template from which TCR beta VDJ and CDR3 profiles were obtained. TCRdb re-derived calls from the reads in MiXCR, one entry per CDR3 protein. The table shows 260,000 or so distinct CDR3 sequences, with roughly 82% occurring only once. Patients chosen for sequencing had CD8+CD57+ cells that had expanded, as shown by flow cytometry. The sequencing input was sorted CD4+, CD8+, or CD8+CD57+ T cells (not recorded which) from PBMCs. The source is a human donor with aplastic anemia.

Comment on this clonotype: The junction departs from the called germline gene at one end, perhaps through a read error. The chain combines TRBV7-9 with TRBJ1-1, with TRBD1 as a possible D gene (5 bases). Germline V lookup: CDR1 SEHNR, CDR2 FQNEAQ (reference sequence). The CDR3 totals 15 residues. The CDR3 DNA reads TGCGCCAGCAGCCTAGGAGGGAGCTACAGGACTAACGCCTTCTTT. Translation gives CASSLGGSYRTNAFF.

This clonotype has ten or more counts. CDR3 DNA: TGTGCCAGCAGTTACTCGCCTCGGGAGTCTAGCACAGATACGCAGTATTTT. This codes for CASSYSPRESSTDTQYF. The chain recombines TRBV6-2 or TRBV6-3 with TRBJ2-3, with TRBD2 as a possible D gene (6 bases). The germline gives CDR1 MNHEY, CDR2 SVGEGT. Trimming took off 0 bases at V and 0 bases at J, with 13 bases between the two ends. The CDR3 has 17 residues.

A single count supports this clonotype. This sequence may be a read error, since a much larger clone differs from it by one base. In this CDR3 the conserved last residue, phenylalanine or tryptophan, is missing, so a read error is likely. It is unclear where the CDR3 begins or ends on the DNA, so no DNA is shown, and the CDR3 is as TCRdb lists it. The V and J genes are TRBV9 and TRBJ2-3; the table's D call TRBD1 went unverified against the DNA. Germline V gives CDR1 SGDLS, CDR2 YYNGEE. The CDR3 is 13 residues long, ends included. The CDR3 here is CASGEWWTDNTGV.

On this clonotype: Here the CDR3 omits its conserved ending phenylalanine or tryptophan, so a read error is the likely source. The rearrangement joins TRBV7-2 to TRBJ1-2; no firm D call. Germline CDR1 reads SGHTA; CDR2 reads FQGNSA. The CDR3 runs 13 residues. V gave up 2 bases and J gave up 7 bases, with 11 bases separating them. CDR3 region: CASSLRLAGGYTY. CDR3 nucleotides: TGTGCCAGCAGCTTAAGACTTGCAGGTGGCTACACCTAC.

J is TRBJ2-3 and V is TRBV29-1; D is ambiguous. The V and J ends lost 4 bases and 5 bases respectively, with 19 bases between them. Germline V gives CDR1 SQVTM, CDR2 ANQGSEA. This CDR3 is 15 amino acids long. The CDR3 DNA is TGCAGCGTTGGCCGAAATTCACCACTGGGAGATACGCAGTATTTT. Translation gives CSVGRNSPLGDTQYF.